Following are 20 T cell receptor beta chains from one sample sequenced in a study of OX40 agonist ivuxolimab in advanced cancers. Method: immunoSEQ multiplex PCR; TCRdb's copy keeps in-frame clones and lacks some. Altogether tens of thousands of clones are present, approximately 78% being singletons, with the ten largest covering less than 0.55%. Sequenced material: CD4+ or CD8+ T cells sorted from blood, taken in a trial of the OX40 agonist ivuxolimab. The origin of the receptors is an adult with an advanced solid tumor such as melanoma, head and neck, liver or kidney cancer.

The chain employs TRBV14 and TRBJ1-1, with a tentative D call TRBD1 (6 bases). The V end was cut by 4 bases, the J end by 4 bases, with 16 bases between. The CDR3 sequence is 15 residues long. Germline V gives CDR1 SGHDN, CDR2 FVKESK. This CDR3 is CASSPLRGGLTEAFF. The CDR3 DNA reads as TGTGCCAGCAGCCCGCTGAGGGGGGGCCTCACTGAAGCTTTCTTT. Using reference TRBV14 and TRBJ1-1 for the parts outside the CDR3, the full variable domain is EAGVTQFPSHSVIEKGQTVTLRCDPISGHDNLYWYRRVMGKEIKFLLHFVKESKQDESGMPNNRFLAERTGGTYSTLKVQPAELEDSGVYFCASSPLRGGLTEAFFGQGTRLTVV.

J is TRBJ2-2 and V is TRBV27; 8 positions agree with TRBD2. Germline values: CDR1 MNHEY, CDR2 SMNVEV (reference sequence). This CDR3 is built from 17 residues. Germline trimming cut 6 bases from V and 2 bases from J; bases unmatched to any gene: 11. In nucleotides, the CDR3 is TGTGCCAGCAGGGTGAGAGCGGGGGCCCCTAACACCGGGGAGCTGTTTTTT. Protein: CASRVRAGAPNTGELFF.

The CDR3 protein is CASSLTAGYVGGYTF. The DNA for the CDR3 is TGTGCCAGCAGCTTAACAGCAGGCTACGTCGGCGGCTACACCTTC. The chain uses TRBV7-3 and TRBJ1-2; D is undetermined. Deletions cut 0 bases from V and 8 bases from J, with 16 bases between. CDR3 size: 15 residues. Germline lookup yields CDR1 SGHTA and CDR2 FQGTGA.

This clone appeared a single time. The genes are TRBV5-6 and TRBJ2-2; a possible D gene is TRBD1 (5 bases). This CDR3 has 14 residues. The germline V gene has CDR1 SGHDT and CDR2 YYEEEE. Trimming pared 1 base from V and 5 bases from J, leaving 9 bases between. The CDR3 region has the DNA TGTGCCAGCAGCTTGTTTCAGGGTACCGGGGAGCTGTTTTTT. This translates into CASSLFQGTGELFF. The variable domain in full, with the rest retrieved from reference TRBV5-6 and TRBJ2-2, is DAGVTQSPTHLIKTRGQQVTLRCSPKSGHDTVSWYQQALGQGPQFIFQYYEEEERQRGNFPDRFSGHQFPNYSSELNVNALLLGDSALYLCASSLFQGTGELFFGEGSRLTVL.

A word on this clone: The junction and the germline gene differ at one end; a read error may be behind it. The chain joins TRBV5-1 to TRBJ1-5; maybe TRBD1 (6 bases). CDR1 and CDR2 from the germline V gene are SGHRS and YFSETQ. This CDR3 comprises 15 residues. The CDR3 coding sequence is TGTGCCAGCAGCGCCGGGACATGGGGAGATCAGCCCCAGCATTTT. Encoded protein: CASSAGTWGDQPQHF.

The chain links TRBV6-5 to TRBJ1-2; D remains ambiguous. The CDR3 covers 13 residues. Trimming removed 0 bases from V and 8 bases from J, with 10 bases in between. Germline assignment: CDR1 MNHEY and CDR2 SVGAGI. CDR3 loop: CASSYSEGRGYTF. CDR3 DNA sequence: TGTGCCAGCAGTTACTCGGAGGGTCGGGGCTACACCTTC.

This chain connects TRBV4-1 to TRBJ1-2, with TRBD1 as a possible D gene (6 bases). The CDR3 totals 13 residues. Germline CDR1 and CDR2: MGHRA and YSYEKL. The V and J ends lost 2 bases and 8 bases respectively, with 12 bases between them. CDR3: CASSQRGMTGYTF. The CDR3 DNA sequence: TGCGCCAGCAGCCAAAGGGGGATGACGGGCTACACCTTC.

The J gene is TRBJ1-3, the V gene TRBV2; D is possibly TRBD1 (5 bases). The CDR3 runs 13 residues. Germline V gene data show CDR1 as SNHLY and CDR2 as FYNNEI. Trimming removed 8 bases at V and 4 bases at J, with 12 bases between. DNA of the CDR3: TGTGCCAGCTTTTTAGGGACCGGAAACACCATATATTTT. Amino acids: CASFLGTGNTIYF.

The chain joins TRBV7-6 to TRBJ1-3, with D uncertain. The CDR3 runs to 19 residues. The germline V gene encodes CDR1 SGHVS and CDR2 FNYEAQ. The V end was cut by 1 base, the J end by 0 bases, with 19 bases between. CDR3 residues: CASSLGSAQFSSSGNTIYF. CDR3 DNA sequence: TGTGCCAGCAGCTTAGGATCGGCCCAGTTTTCTAGCTCTGGAAACACCATATATTTT.

The chain links TRBV2 to TRBJ1-1; 7 bases are a match to TRBD1. CDR1 is SNHLY, CDR2 FYNNEI, per germline. V lost 6 bases to trimming and J lost 1 base; unmatched junction nucleotides: 5. CDR3 size: 14 residues. The CDR3, as DNA: TGTGCCAGCAGGACCGGACAGGCGAACACTGAAGCTTTCTTT. Amino acid sequence: CASRTGQANTEAFF.

V gene TRBV5-6 combines with J gene TRBJ1-3; possibly TRBD1 for D (5 bases). The CDR3 is 15 residues long. Between the trimmed V and J ends, which lost 1 base and 8 bases, there was a span of 16 bases. CDR1 is SGHDT, CDR2 YYEEEE, per germline. CDR3 DNA: TGTGCCAGCAGCTTGAGGCAGGGAATTCGGGACACCATATATTTT. Its translation is CASSLRQGIRDTIYF.

The gene calls are TRBV9 and TRBJ1-5, with D possibly TRBD1 on 6 matching bases. The CDR3 has 15 residues. Trimming took 4 bases from V and 6 from J, leaving 17 bases between them. The germline CDR1 and CDR2 sequences are SGDLS and YYNGEE. The CDR3 nucleotides are TGTGCCAGCAGCCCCAGCGGGGGGGGCGGTCAGCCCCAGCATTTT. Amino acid sequence: CASSPSGGGGQPQHF.

The J gene is TRBJ1-1, the V gene TRBV19, with D uncertain. The V gene lost 5 bases and the J gene lost 1 base, with 14 bases spanning the gap. This CDR3 is built from 15 residues. Germline V gene sequence: CDR1 LNHDA, CDR2 SQIVND (reference sequence). DNA for the CDR3: TGTGCCAGTAGTGCTGGGATTTCAAGGAACACTGAAGCTTTCTTT. It encodes CASSAGISRNTEAFF.

The chain joins TRBV21-1 to TRBJ2-2; the table's D call TRBD2 went unverified against the DNA. TRBV21-1 is an annotated pseudogene. The CDR3 covers 15 residues. CDR3 residues: CASSKTGGETGELFF. The CDR3 nucleotides read TGTGCCAGCAGCAAAACCGGGGGTGAAACCGGGGAGCTGTTTTTT.

This sequence joins TRBV6-1 and TRBJ1-5; tentative D call: TRBD1 (6 bases). Trimming shortened V by 6 bases and J by 4 bases, and 10 bases separated the two germline ends. Germline loops: CDR1 MNHNS, CDR2 SASEGT. This CDR3 is built from 13 residues. The CDR3 DNA follows: TGTGCCAGCAGACCTCAGGGGAATCAGCCCCAGCATTTT. Its translation: CASRPQGNQPQHF.

The V gene is TRBV12-5, the J gene TRBJ1-2; 9 bases map to TRBD1. Germline CDR1 reads LGHNT; CDR2 reads FRNRAP. CDR3 size: 14 residues. V lost 1 base to trimming and J lost 4 bases; unmatched junction nucleotides: 1. CDR3 DNA: TGTGCTAGTGGTTTGGAGGGACAGGGCTATGGCTACACCTTC. This gives the protein CASGLEGQGYGYTF. Filled out from reference TRBV12-5 and TRBJ1-2, the complete variable domain reads DARVTQTPRHKVTEMGQEVTMRCQPILGHNTVFWYRQTMMQGLELLAYFRNRAPLDDSGMPKDRFSAEMPDATLATLKIQPSEPRDSAVYFCASGLEGQGYGYTFGSGTRLTVV.

The chain is built from TRBV7-3 and TRBJ2-1, with TRBD1 identical over 8 bases. CDR1 SGHTA and CDR2 FQGTGA come from the germline V gene. J lost 8 bases, V lost 4 bases, and 7 bases had no gene match. The CDR3 extends over 14 amino acids. The CDR3 region has the DNA TGTGCCAGCAGCTCTTTGACAGGGGTGGATGAGCAGTTCTTC. Its translation: CASSSLTGVDEQFF.

The genes are TRBV5-1 and TRBJ1-2, with 7 positions matching TRBD1. V was clipped by 4 bases and J by 6 bases; unmatched bases: 12. Germline CDR1 and CDR2: SGHRS and YFSETQ. The CDR3 is made up of 15 amino acids. The CDR3 DNA sequence: TGCGCCAGCAGCGGCCCCCTGGAGGGGGCGAATGGCTACACCTTC. It translates to CASSGPLEGANGYTF.

The genes are TRBV6-6 and TRBJ1-1; D is possibly TRBD1 (6 bases). The CDR3 sequence is 14 residues long. V shed 2 bases and J shed 8 bases, with 15 bases lying between them. Germline-derived CDR1 and CDR2 are MNHNY and SVGAGI (reference sequence). This CDR3 is CASSYRTAVQEAFF. CDR3 bases: TGTGCCAGCAGTTACAGGACAGCGGTCCAGGAAGCTTTCTTT.

There are a few counts of this clone. V and J are TRBV19 and TRBJ1-2; D is unclear. Trimming took off 3 bases at V and 5 bases at J, with 7 bases between the two ends. Germline lookup yields CDR1 LNHDA and CDR2 SQIVND (reference sequence). The CDR3 covers 12 residues. This CDR3 is CASSIPGYGYTF. The CDR3 bases are TGTGCCAGTAGTATTCCAGGTTATGGCTACACCTTC.